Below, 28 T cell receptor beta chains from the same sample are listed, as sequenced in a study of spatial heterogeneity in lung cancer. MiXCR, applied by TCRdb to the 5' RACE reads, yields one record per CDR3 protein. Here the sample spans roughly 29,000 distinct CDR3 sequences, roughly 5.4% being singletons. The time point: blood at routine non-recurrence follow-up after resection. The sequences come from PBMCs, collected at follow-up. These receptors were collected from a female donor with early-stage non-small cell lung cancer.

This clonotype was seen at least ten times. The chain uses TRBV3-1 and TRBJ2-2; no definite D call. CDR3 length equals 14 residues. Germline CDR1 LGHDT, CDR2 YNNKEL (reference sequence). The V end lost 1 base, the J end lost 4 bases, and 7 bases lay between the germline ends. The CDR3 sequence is CASSQGRATGELFF. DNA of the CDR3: TGTGCCAGCAGCCAAGGAAGGGCCACCGGGGAGCTGTTTTTT.

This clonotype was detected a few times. The CDR3 DNA sequence: TGTGCCAGCAGCCAAGACGGGGGGACAGATACGCAGTATTTT. Translation: CASSQDGGTDTQYF. This rearrangement joins TRBV4-2 to TRBJ2-3; 7 bases line up with TRBD2. The CDR3 consists of 14 residues. Germline CDR1 LGHNA, CDR2 YNFKEQ. Trimming took 0 bases from V and 3 from J; bases not matched to a gene: 0.

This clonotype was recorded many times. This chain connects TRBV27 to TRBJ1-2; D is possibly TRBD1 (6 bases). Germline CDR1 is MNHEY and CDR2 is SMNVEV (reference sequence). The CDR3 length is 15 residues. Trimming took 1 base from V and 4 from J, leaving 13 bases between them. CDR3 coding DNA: TGTGCCAGCAGTTTATTAGCACAGGGTCGCTATGGCTACACCTTC. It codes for CASSLLAQGRYGYTF.

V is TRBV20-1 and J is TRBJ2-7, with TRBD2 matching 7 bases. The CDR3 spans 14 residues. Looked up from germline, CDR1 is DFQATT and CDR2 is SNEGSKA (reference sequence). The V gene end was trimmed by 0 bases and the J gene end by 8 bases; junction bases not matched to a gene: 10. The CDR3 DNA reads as TGCAGTGCTAGAGATTTGGCTAGCGGTAGGAAGCAGTACTTC. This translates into CSARDLASGRKQYF.

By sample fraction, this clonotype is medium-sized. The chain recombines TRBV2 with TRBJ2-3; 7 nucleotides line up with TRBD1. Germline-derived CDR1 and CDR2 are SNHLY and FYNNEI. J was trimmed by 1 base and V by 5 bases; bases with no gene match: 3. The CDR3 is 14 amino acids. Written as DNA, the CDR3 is TGTGCCAGCAGTACAGGGGTTCGCACAGATACGCAGTATTTT. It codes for CASSTGVRTDTQYF. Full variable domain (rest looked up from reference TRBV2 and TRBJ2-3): EPEVTQTPSHQVTQMGQEVILRCVPISNHLYFYWYRQILGQKVEFLVSFYNNEISEKSEIFDDQFSVERPDGSNFTLKIRSTKLEDSAMYFCASSTGVRTDTQYFGPGTRLTVL.

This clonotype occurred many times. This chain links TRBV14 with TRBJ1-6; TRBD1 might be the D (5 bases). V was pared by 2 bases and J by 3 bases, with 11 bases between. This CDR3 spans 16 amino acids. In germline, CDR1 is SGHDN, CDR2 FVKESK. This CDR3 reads CASSQTGQNYNSPLHF. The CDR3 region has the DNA TGTGCCAGCAGCCAAACGGGGCAAAACTATAATTCACCCCTCCACTTT.

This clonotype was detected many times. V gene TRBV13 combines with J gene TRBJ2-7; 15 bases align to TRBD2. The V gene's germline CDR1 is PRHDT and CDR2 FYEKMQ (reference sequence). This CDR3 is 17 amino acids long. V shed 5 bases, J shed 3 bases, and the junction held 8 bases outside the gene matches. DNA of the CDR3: TGTGCCAGCAGCCCATGGACTAGCGGGGGGGCTGTCTACGAGCAGTACTTC. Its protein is CASSPWTSGGAVYEQYF.

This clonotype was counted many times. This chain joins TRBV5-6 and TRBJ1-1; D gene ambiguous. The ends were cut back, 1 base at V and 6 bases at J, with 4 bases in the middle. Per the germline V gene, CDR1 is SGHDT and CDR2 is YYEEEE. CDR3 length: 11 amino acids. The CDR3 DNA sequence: TGTGCCAGCAGCTTGCGGGCTGAAGCTTTCTTT. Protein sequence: CASSLRAEAFF.

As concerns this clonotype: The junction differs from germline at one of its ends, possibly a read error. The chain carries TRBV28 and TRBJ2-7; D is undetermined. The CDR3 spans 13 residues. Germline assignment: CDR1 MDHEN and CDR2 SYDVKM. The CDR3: CASSLGSEGLGHF. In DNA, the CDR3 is TGTGCCAGCAGTTTAGGGTCGGAAGGCTTAGGGCACTTC.

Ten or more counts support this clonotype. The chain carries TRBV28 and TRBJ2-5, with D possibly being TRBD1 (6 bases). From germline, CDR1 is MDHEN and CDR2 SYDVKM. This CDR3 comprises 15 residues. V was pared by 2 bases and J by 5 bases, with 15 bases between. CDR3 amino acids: CASSLGQGTEETQYF. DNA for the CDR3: TGTGCCAGCAGTTTAGGGCAGGGGACCGAGGAGACCCAGTACTTC.

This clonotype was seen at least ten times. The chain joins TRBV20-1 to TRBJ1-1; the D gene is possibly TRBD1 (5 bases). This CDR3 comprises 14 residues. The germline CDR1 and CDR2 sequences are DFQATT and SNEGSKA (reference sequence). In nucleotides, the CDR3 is TGCAGCCTCACGGACACACGAAGAAGCTCTGAAGCTTTCTTT. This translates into CSLTDTRRSSEAFF.

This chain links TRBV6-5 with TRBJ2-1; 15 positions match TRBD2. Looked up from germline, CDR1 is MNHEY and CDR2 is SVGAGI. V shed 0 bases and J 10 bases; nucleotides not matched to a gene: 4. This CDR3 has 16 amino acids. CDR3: CASSYSRGLAGGEQFF. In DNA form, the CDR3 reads TGTGCCAGCAGTTACTCGAGGGGACTAGCGGGGGGCGAGCAGTTCTTC.

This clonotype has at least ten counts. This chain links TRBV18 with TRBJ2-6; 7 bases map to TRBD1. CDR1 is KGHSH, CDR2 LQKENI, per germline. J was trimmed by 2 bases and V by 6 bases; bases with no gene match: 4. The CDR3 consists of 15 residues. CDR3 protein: CASSQGETGANVLTF. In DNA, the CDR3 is TGTGCCAGCTCTCAGGGGGAAACTGGGGCCAACGTCCTGACTTTC.

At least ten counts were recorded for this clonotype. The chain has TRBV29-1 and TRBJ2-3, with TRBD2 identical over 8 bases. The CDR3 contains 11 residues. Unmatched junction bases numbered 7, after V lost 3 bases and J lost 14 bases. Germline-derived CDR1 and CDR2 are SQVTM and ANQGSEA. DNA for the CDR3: TGCAGCGTTGATGGTCTAGCGGGTCCGTATTTT. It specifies CSVDGLAGPYF.

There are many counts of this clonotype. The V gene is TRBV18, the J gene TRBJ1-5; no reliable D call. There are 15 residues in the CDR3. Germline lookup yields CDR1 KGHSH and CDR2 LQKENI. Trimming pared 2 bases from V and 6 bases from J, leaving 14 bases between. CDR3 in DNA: TGTGCCAGCTCACCAGCTCCGGAGGCGGGTCAGCCCCAGCATTTT. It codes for CASSPAPEAGQPQHF.

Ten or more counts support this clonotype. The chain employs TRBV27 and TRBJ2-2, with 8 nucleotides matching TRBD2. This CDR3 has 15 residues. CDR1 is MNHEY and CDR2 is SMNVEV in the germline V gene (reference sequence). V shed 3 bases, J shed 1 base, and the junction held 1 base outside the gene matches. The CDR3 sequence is CASSFTSGNTGELFF. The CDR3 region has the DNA TGTGCCAGCAGTTTTACTAGCGGGAACACCGGGGAGCTGTTTTTT.

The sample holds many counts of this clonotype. CDR3 sequence: CASSLVFGETQYF. CDR3 nucleotide sequence: TGTGCCAGCAGCTTAGTCTTTGGAGAGACCCAGTACTTC. The chain couples TRBV7-2 to TRBJ2-5, with D hard to call. Germline lookup yields CDR1 SGHTA and CDR2 FQGNSA. This CDR3 spans 13 amino acids. Trimming stripped 1 base from V and 4 bases from J, with 7 bases between.

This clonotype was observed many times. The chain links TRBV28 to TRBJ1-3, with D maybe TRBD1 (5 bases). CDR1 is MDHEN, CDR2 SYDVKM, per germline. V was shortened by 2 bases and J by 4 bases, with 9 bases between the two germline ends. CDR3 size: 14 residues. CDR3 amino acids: CASSLGGYGNTIYF. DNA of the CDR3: TGTGCCAGCAGTTTAGGGGGGTACGGAAACACCATATATTTT.

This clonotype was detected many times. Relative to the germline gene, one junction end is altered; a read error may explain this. DNA for the CDR3: TGTGCCAGCACCTTACGCGGGGGGGCGGATACGCAGTATTTT. It specifies CASTLRGGADTQYF. The chain combines TRBV7-6 with TRBJ2-3, with TRBD2 identical over 9 bases. CDR1 and CDR2 from the germline V gene are SGHVS and FNYEAQ. This CDR3 has 14 residues.

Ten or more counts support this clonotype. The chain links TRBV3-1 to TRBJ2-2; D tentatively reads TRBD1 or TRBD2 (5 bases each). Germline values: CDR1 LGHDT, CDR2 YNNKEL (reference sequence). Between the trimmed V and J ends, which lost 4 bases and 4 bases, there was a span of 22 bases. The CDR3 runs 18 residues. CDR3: CASSRDAALTTTTGELFF. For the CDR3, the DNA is TGTGCCAGCAGCCGGGACGCGGCCTTAACCACTACCACCGGGGAGCTGTTTTTT.

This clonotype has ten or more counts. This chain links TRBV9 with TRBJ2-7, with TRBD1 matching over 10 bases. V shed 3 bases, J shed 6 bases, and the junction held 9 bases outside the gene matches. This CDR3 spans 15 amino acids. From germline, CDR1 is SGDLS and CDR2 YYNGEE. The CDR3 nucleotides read TGTGCCAGCAGCGCGAGCTCCGGGACAGGGGCCGAGCAGTACTTC. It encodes CASSASSGTGAEQYF. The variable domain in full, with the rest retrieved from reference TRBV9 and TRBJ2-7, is DSGVTQTPKHLITATGQRVTLRCSPRSGDLSVYWYQQSLDQGLQFLIQYYNGEERAKGNILERFSAQQFPDLHSELNLSSLELGDSALYFCASSASSGTGAEQYFGPGTRLTVT.

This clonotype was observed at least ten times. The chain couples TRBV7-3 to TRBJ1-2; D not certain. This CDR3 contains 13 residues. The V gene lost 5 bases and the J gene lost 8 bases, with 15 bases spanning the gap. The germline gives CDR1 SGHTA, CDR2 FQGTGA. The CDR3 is CASSQGPMGGYTF. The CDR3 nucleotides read TGTGCCAGCAGCCAAGGCCCCATGGGAGGCTACACCTTC.

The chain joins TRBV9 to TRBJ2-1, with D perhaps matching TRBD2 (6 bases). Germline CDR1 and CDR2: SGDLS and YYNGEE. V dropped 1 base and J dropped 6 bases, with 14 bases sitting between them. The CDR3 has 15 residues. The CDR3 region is CASSVQLGGPNEQFF. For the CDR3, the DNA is TGTGCCAGCAGCGTACAGCTCGGGGGACCCAATGAGCAGTTCTTC. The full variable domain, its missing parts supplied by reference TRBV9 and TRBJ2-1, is DSGVTQTPKHLITATGQRVTLRCSPRSGDLSVYWYQQSLDQGLQFLIQYYNGEERAKGNILERFSAQQFPDLHSELNLSSLELGDSALYFCASSVQLGGPNEQFFGPGTRLTVL.

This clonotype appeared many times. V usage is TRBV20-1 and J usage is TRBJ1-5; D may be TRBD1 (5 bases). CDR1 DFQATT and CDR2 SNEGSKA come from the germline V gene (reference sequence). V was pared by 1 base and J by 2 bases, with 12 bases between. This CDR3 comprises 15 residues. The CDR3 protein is CSARGPGHGNQPQHF. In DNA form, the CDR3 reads TGCAGTGCTAGAGGTCCGGGGCATGGCAATCAGCCCCAGCATTTT.

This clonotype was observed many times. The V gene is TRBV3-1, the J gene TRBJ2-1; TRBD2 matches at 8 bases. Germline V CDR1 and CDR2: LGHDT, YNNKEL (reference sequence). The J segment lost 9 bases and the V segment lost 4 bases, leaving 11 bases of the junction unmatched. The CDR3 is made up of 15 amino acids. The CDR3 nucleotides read TGTGCCAGCAGCCGAAAGTCCGGGACTAGGACTGAGCAGTTCTTC. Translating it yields CASSRKSGTRTEQFF.

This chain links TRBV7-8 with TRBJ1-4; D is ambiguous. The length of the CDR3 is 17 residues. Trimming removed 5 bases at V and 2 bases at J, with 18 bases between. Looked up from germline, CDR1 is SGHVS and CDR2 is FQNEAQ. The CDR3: CASSPLEFGRTNEKLFF. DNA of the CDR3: TGTGCCAGCAGCCCCCTCGAATTTGGACGGACTAATGAAAAACTGTTTTTT.

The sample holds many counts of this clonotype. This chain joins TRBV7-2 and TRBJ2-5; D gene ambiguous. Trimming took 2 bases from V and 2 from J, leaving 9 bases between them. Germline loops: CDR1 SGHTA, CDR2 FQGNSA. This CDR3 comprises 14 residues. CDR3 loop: CASSLSAGQETQYF. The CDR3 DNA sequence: TGTGCCAGCAGCTTATCGGCAGGACAAGAGACCCAGTACTTC.

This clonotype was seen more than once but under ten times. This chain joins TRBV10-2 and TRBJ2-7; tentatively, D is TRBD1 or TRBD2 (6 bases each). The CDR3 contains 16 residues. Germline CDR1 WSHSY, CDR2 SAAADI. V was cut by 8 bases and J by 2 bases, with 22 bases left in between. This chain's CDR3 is CASLNSGASNPYEQYF. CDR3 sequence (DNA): TGCGCCAGCCTCAACTCGGGGGCCTCTAATCCCTACGAGCAGTACTTC.